This TCR beta chain appears in the sequencing data of a study of human versus mouse CDR3 diversity and MHC coevolution. Profiled with immunoSEQ multiplex PCR; TCRdb holds only in-frame clones, not every one. Of roughly 80,000 clones listed, roughly 95% are singletons. This clonotype was obtained from a person between 25 and 70 years old in good health. Material for sequencing was naive CD4+ T cells from blood. Subset: CD45RO-negative CD62L-positive naive CD4 T cells.

CDR3 DNA: TGTGCCAGCCGAGATAGCGGGGGCCGCACAGATACGCAGTATTTT. It encodes CASRDSGGRTDTQYF. J is TRBJ2-3 and V is TRBV7-6, with 9 bases aligning to TRBD2. The CDR3 has 15 amino acids. The J segment lost 1 base and the V segment lost 8 bases, leaving 7 bases of the junction unmatched. Per the germline V gene, CDR1 is SGHVS and CDR2 is FNYEAQ.